This T cell receptor (beta chain) was identified in a study of blood T cells in healthy people across ages. It was with a sample-barcoded 5' primer and a J-beta primer mix that a second PCR of roughly 7 to 12 cycles was run. From the 5' RACE reads, TCRdb called clonotypes with MiXCR, one entry per CDR3 protein. The sample lists about 680,000 distinct CDR3 sequences; around 48% were seen once. Trimming shortened V by 7 bases and J by 11 bases, and 18 bases separated the two germline ends. This CDR3 region has 12 residues. The germline gives CDR1 SGHRS, CDR2 YFSETQ. Ranging in age from about 6 to 95, the donors were healthy Caucasian individuals from Russia.

The receptor comes from a woman aged 60-75 years in good health. The chain employs TRBV5-1 and TRBJ2-5, with D possibly matching TRBD2 (6 bases). Sequencing was carried out using blood. CDR3 sequence (DNA): TGCGCCAGCCGAGCCCTCTCGGGGGAGCAGTACTTC. Translating it yields CASRALSGEQYF.